This T cell receptor beta chain originates from a study of shared clonotypes between healthy human individuals. The germline V gene encodes CDR1 SGHAT and CDR2 FQNNGV. V trimming: 3 bases; J trimming: 7 bases; junction bases outside the gene matches: 4. The CDR3 totals 14 residues. Once extracted for a subset, genomic DNA was divided evenly among several immunoSEQ plates. Original data processing: Because ImmunoSEQ provided only junction sequences with no quality scores, the filtering differed. Data came from immunoSEQ multiplex PCR; TCRdb stores just in-frame clones and leaves some out. The DNA was the basis for D and trimming; V, J and clone size are from that table. Here the sample spans about 1.4 million clones, around 97% being singletons. CD4+ cells were split into CD45RA+ naive and CD45RA-negative memory subsets.

V is TRBV11-2 and J is TRBJ2-1, with TRBD2 matching 9 bases. The receptor comes from a man aged 30 to 45 in good health. The sequenced material came from naive CD4+ T cells sorted from blood. This sample's subset: CD45RA+ positively selected. CDR3 nucleotides: TGTGCCAGCAGCTTTGCGGGAGGGTGGAATGAGCAGTTCTTC. This sequence encodes CASSFAGGWNEQFF.